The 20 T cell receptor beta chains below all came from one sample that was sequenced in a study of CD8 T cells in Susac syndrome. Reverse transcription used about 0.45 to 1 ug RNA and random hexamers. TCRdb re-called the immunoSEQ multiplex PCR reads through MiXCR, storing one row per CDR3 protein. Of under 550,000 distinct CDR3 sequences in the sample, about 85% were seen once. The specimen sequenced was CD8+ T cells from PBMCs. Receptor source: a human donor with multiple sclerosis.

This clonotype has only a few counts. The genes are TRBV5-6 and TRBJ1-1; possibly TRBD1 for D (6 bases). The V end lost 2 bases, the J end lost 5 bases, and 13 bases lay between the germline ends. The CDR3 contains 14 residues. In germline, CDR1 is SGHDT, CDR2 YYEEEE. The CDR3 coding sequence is TGTGCCAGCAGCTTACCGGACAGCGGGACTGAAGCTTTCTTT. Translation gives CASSLPDSGTEAFF.

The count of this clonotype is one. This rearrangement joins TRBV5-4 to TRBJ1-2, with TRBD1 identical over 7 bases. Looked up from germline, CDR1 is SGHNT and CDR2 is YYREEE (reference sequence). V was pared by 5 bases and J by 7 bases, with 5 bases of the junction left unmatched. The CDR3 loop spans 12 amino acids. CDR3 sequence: CASSFGQAGYTF. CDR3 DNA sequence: TGTGCCAGCAGTTTCGGACAGGCTGGCTACACCTTC.

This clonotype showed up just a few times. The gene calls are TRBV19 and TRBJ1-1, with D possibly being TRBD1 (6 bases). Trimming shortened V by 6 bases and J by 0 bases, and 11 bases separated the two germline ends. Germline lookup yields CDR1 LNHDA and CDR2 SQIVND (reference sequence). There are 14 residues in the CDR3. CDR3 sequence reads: CASRRQGLNTEAFF. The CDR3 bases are TGTGCCAGTAGGCGTCAGGGGCTGAACACTGAAGCTTTCTTT.

The CDR3 coding sequence is TGCGCCAGCAGCCAGTGGGGGGGGGACACTGAAGCTTTCTTT. It yields the protein CASSQWGGDTEAFF. The chain couples TRBV4-1 to TRBJ1-1; perhaps TRBD1 as D (5 bases). This CDR3 contains 14 residues. Germline CDR1 is MGHRA and CDR2 is YSYEKL. Trimming cost V 3 bases and J 3 bases, with 11 bases left between them.

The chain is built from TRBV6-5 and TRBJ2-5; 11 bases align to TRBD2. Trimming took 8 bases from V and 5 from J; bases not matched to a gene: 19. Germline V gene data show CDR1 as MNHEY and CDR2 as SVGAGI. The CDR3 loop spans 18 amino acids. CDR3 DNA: TGTGCCAGCGTTAGACTAGCGGGACCAGCAGTCGACGGGGAGACCCAGTACTTC. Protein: CASVRLAGPAVDGETQYF.

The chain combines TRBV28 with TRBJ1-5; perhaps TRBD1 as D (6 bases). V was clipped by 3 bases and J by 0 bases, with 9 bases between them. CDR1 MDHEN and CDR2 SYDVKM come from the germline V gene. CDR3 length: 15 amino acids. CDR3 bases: TGTGCCAGCAGTTTCGCGGACAGTAGCAATCAGCCCCAGCATTTT. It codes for CASSFADSSNQPQHF.

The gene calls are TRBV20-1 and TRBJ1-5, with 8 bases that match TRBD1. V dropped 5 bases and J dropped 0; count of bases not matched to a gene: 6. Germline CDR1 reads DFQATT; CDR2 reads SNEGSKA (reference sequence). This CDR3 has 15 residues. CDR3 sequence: CSAGQGQPSNQPQHF. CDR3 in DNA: TGCAGTGCTGGACAGGGACAGCCTAGCAATCAGCCCCAGCATTTT.

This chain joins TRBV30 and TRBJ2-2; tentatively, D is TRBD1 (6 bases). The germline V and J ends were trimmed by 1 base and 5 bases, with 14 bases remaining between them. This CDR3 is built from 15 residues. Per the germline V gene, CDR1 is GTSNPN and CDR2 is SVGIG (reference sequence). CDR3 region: CAWSGTQGLTGELFF. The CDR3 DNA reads TGTGCCTGGAGTGGGACCCAGGGGTTGACCGGGGAGCTGTTTTTT.

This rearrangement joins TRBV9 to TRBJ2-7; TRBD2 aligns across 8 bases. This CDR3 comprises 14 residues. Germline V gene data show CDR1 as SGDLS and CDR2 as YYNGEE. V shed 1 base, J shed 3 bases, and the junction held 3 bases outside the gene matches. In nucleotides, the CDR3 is TGTGCCAGCAGCGTAACTAGCGGAGACTACGAGCAGTACTTC. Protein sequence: CASSVTSGDYEQYF.

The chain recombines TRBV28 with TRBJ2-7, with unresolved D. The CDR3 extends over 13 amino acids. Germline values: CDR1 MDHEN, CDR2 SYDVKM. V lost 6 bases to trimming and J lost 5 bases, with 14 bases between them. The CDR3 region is CASSFLQVNEQYF. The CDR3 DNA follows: TGTGCCAGCAGCTTCCTACAAGTAAACGAGCAGTACTTC.

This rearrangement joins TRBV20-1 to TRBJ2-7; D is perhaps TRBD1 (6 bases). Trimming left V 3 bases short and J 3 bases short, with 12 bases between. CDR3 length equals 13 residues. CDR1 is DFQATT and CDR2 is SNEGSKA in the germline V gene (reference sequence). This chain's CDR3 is CSARRTENYEQYF. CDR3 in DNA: TGCAGTGCTAGGCGGACAGAAAACTACGAGCAGTACTTC.

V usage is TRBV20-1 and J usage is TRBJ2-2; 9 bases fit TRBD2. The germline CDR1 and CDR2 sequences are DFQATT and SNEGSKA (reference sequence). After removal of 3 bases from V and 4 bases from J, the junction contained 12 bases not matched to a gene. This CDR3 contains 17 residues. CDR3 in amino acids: CSARWGSGRSGTGELFF. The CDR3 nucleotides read TGCAGTGCTAGGTGGGGTAGCGGGAGATCGGGCACCGGGGAGCTGTTTTTT.

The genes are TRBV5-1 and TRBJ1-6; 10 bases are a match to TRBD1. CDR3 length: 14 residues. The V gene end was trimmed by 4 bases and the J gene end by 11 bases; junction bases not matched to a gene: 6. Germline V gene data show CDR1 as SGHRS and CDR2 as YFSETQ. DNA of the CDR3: TGCGCCAGCAGCCCGGGACAGGGGAAGACACCCCTCCACTTT. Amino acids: CASSPGQGKTPLHF.

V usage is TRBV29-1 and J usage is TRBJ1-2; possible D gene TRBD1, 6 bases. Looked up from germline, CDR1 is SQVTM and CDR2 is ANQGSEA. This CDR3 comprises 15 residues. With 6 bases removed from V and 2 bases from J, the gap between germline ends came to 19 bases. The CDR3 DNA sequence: TGCAGCGTCCTCAACTACTTGGGGGCCAACTATGGCTACACCTTC. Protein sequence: CSVLNYLGANYGYTF.

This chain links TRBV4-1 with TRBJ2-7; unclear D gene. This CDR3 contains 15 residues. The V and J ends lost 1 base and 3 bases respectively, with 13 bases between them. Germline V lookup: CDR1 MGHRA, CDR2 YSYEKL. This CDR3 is CASSQVGLSGYEQYF. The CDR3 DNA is TGCGCCAGCAGCCAAGTAGGCCTTTCTGGCTACGAGCAGTACTTC.

In DNA, the CDR3 is TGTGCCAGCAGGGAGGACAGCTACTCCTATAATTCACCCCTCCACTTT. As protein: CASREDSYSYNSPLHF. V usage is TRBV2 and J usage is TRBJ1-6, with TRBD1 as a possible D gene (6 bases). Trimming removed 6 bases at V and 0 bases at J, with 12 bases between. Germline V gene lookup returns CDR1 SNHLY and CDR2 FYNNEI. CDR3 size: 16 residues. The full variable domain, in which reference TRBV2 and TRBJ1-6 provide the parts outside the CDR3, is EPEVTQTPSHQVTQMGQEVILRCVPISNHLYFYWYRQILGQKVEFLVSFYNNEISEKSEIFDDQFSVERPDGSNFTLKIRSTKLEDSAMYFCASREDSYSYNSPLHFGNGTRLTVT.

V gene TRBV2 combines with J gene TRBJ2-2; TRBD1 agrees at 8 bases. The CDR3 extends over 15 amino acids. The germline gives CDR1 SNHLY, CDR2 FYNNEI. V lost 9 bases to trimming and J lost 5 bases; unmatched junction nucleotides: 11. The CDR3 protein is CARSPVTGGTGELFF. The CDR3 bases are TGTGCCAGATCGCCCGTCACAGGGGGAACCGGGGAGCTGTTTTTT.

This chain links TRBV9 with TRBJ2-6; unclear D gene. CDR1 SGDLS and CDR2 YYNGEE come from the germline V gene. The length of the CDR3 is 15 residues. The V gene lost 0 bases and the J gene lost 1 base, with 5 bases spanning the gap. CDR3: CASSVGVSGANVLTF. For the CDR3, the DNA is TGTGCCAGCAGCGTAGGAGTATCTGGGGCCAACGTCCTGACTTTC.

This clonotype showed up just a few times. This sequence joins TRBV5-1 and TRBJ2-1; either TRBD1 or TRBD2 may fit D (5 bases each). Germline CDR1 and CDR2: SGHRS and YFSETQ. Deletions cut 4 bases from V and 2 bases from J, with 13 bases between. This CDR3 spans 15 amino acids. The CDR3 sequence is CASSPGTHTYNEQFF. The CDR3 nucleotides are TGCGCCAGCAGCCCGGGGACCCACACCTACAATGAGCAGTTCTTC.

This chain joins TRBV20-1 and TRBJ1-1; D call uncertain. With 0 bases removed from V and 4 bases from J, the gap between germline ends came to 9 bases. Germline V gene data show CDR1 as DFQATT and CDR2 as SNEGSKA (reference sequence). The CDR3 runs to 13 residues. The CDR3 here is CSARDLGITEAFF. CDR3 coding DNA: TGCAGTGCTAGAGATCTAGGGATCACTGAAGCTTTCTTT.